Only a few counts were recorded for the clone carrying this TCR beta chain. This entry belongs to a study of PD-1 blockade in classical Hodgkin lymphoma. TCRdb's copy holds only in-frame clones and misses some; the assay was immunoSEQ multiplex PCR. This table has around 57,000 clones, approximately 86% appearing once. Time point specified: cycle 4 day 1 (C4D1), after 6 weeks of nivolumab. All trial patients relapsed after autologous stem cell transplantation. This CDR3 has 16 amino acids. V trimming: 5 bases; J trimming: 7 bases; junction bases outside the gene matches: 11. CDR1 is SGHVS, CDR2 FQNEAQ, per germline.

V is TRBV7-8 and J is TRBJ2-2; 9 bases line up with TRBD1. The starting material was peripheral blood mononuclear cells (PBMCs), obtained before the fourth cycle of nivolumab. The sequence derives from a human donor with classical Hodgkin lymphoma. CDR3: CASSARTGGKGGELFF. In nucleotides, the CDR3 is TGTGCCAGCAGCGCCAGAACAGGGGGCAAGGGCGGGGAGCTGTTTTTT.